A single sample is the source of the 29 T cell receptor beta chains below, sequenced in a study of blood T cell repertoires in COVID-19. Assay used: immunoSEQ multiplex PCR; TCRdb lists only in-frame clones, some missing. Of about 70,000 clones listed, more than 80% are singletons. The sample consisted of peripheral blood. The receptors were gathered from a woman aged 70-85 years with acute or convalescent COVID-19.

A single count supports this clone. The chain has TRBV5-8 and TRBJ2-3; TRBD2 is a possible D gene (6 bases). Germline lookup yields CDR1 SGHTS and CDR2 YDEGEE. V lost 1 base and J lost 4, with 16 bases in between. The length of the CDR3 is 16 residues. Written as DNA, the CDR3 is TGTGCCAGCAGCTTGAGGGTTGGCGGGACGGCAGATACGCAGTATTTT. As protein: CASSLRVGGTADTQYF.

The chain has TRBV7-7 and TRBJ2-1; 12 bases align to TRBD1. J lost 5 bases, V lost 5 bases, and 10 bases had no gene match. The germline gives CDR1 SSHAT, CDR2 FNYEAQ (reference sequence). The CDR3 totals 17 residues. The CDR3 coding sequence is TGTGCCAGCAGCCTCGGGACAGGGGGCGCTGGCGACAATGAGCAGTTCTTC. The encoded protein is CASSLGTGGAGDNEQFF.

This clone was recorded once. The chain joins TRBV5-1 to TRBJ2-7; D might be TRBD1 (6 bases). The germline CDR1 and CDR2 sequences are SGHRS and YFSETQ. CDR3 size: 15 residues. The V gene lost 3 bases and the J gene lost 0 bases, with 13 bases spanning the gap. CDR3 sequence (DNA): TGCGCCAGCAGCTACGACAGGAGGAGCTCCTACGAGCAGTACTTC. The encoded protein is CASSYDRRSSYEQYF.

The chain recombines TRBV29-1 with TRBJ1-5; D is unresolved. This CDR3 region has 12 residues. The V end lost 4 bases, the J end lost 2 bases, and 6 bases lay between the germline ends. CDR1 is SQVTM, CDR2 ANQGSEA, per germline. The CDR3 sequence: CSVGGRNQPQHF. The CDR3 nucleotides are TGCAGCGTTGGTGGCCGCAATCAGCCCCAGCATTTT.

The chain is built from TRBV5-1 and TRBJ1-2, with 11 bases matching TRBD1. Trimming at V came to 4 bases and at J to 4 bases, leaving 3 bases not matched to a gene. The CDR3 covers 14 residues. Germline CDR1 is SGHRS and CDR2 is YFSETQ. Written as DNA, the CDR3 is TGCGCCAGCAGCCCGGGACAGGGGGTCTATGGCTACACCTTC. Translation: CASSPGQGVYGYTF.

This clone has just one count. The rearrangement joins TRBV27 to TRBJ2-1; 8 bases are shared with TRBD1. After removal of 6 bases from V and 7 bases from J, the junction contained 17 bases not matched to a gene. Germline CDR1 reads MNHEY; CDR2 reads SMNVEV (reference sequence). The CDR3 is 17 amino acids. In DNA form, the CDR3 reads TGTGCCAGCAGCCGCGCGCAGGGGGCAAGGGCAAAGAATGAGCAGTTCTTC. This codes for CASSRAQGARAKNEQFF.

This rearrangement joins TRBV15 to TRBJ1-4; no reliable D call. CDR3 size: 16 residues. V lost 0 bases to trimming and J lost 4 bases, with 12 bases between them. The V gene's germline CDR1 is LNHNV and CDR2 YYDKDF (reference sequence). CDR3 region: CATSRDLGSLNEKLFF. For the CDR3, the DNA is TGTGCCACCAGCAGAGATCTGGGCAGTCTTAATGAAAAACTGTTTTTT.

This clone showed up many times. The chain carries TRBV11-3 and TRBJ1-1; 7 nucleotides line up with TRBD1. Germline assignment: CDR1 SGHNT and CDR2 YENEEA. V lost 9 bases and J lost 4; bases outside the gene matches: 8. This CDR3 region has 13 residues. The CDR3 sequence: CASEERGPTEAFF. The CDR3, as DNA: TGTGCCAGTGAAGAAAGGGGGCCCACTGAAGCTTTCTTT.

The chain links TRBV19 to TRBJ1-2; the D is unclear. The CDR3 loop spans 17 amino acids. Trimming removed 5 bases from V and 2 bases from J, with 21 bases in between. CDR1 is LNHDA and CDR2 is SQIVND in the germline V gene (reference sequence). This CDR3 is CASSSPGSGASNYGYTF. The CDR3 nucleotides read TGTGCCAGTAGTTCTCCGGGATCAGGAGCATCCAACTATGGCTACACCTTC. Full variable domain (rest looked up from reference TRBV19 and TRBJ1-2): DGGITQSPKYLFRKEGQNVTLSCEQNLNHDAMYWYRQDPGQGLRLIYYSQIVNDFQKGDIAEGYSVSREKKESFPLTVTSAQKNPTAFYLCASSSPGSGASNYGYTFGSGTRLTVV.

CDR3 loop: CASSLQPGQGQNTIYF. CDR3 sequence (DNA): TGCGCCAGCAGCCTCCAACCGGGACAGGGCCAAAACACCATATATTTT. This rearrangement joins TRBV5-1 to TRBJ1-3, with TRBD1 matching 9 bases. V dropped 4 bases and J dropped 6; count of bases not matched to a gene: 11. The CDR3 loop spans 16 amino acids. Germline CDR1 reads SGHRS; CDR2 reads YFSETQ.

This rearrangement joins TRBV5-4 to TRBJ2-1; the match to TRBD1 covers 9 bases. The CDR3 is 14 residues long. After removal of 5 bases from V and 5 bases from J, the junction contained 5 bases not matched to a gene. Germline loops: CDR1 SGHNT, CDR2 YYREEE (reference sequence). The CDR3 nucleotides are TGTGCCAGCAGGGGGACAGGGAAAAACAATGAGCAGTTCTTC. It encodes CASRGTGKNNEQFF.

V gene TRBV5-1 combines with J gene TRBJ2-5; the match to TRBD2 covers 7 bases. CDR1 is SGHRS, CDR2 YFSETQ, per germline. The CDR3 runs to 16 residues. Losses at the gene ends were 0 bases for V and 2 bases for J; bases not matched to a gene: 7. CDR3 sequence: CASSLEGGRIQETQYF. The CDR3 DNA sequence: TGCGCCAGCAGCTTGGAGGGCGGGAGAATTCAAGAGACCCAGTACTTC.

The chain carries TRBV4-2 and TRBJ1-1; TRBD1 aligns across 7 bases. This CDR3 has 16 residues. Unmatched junction bases numbered 11, after V lost 3 bases and J lost 4 bases. Germline V lookup: CDR1 LGHNA, CDR2 YNFKEQ. CDR3 sequence reads: CASSHEPDRVGTEAFF. The CDR3 bases are TGTGCCAGCAGCCACGAACCCGACAGGGTGGGCACTGAAGCTTTCTTT.

In its sample, this clone was seen a few times. The chain employs TRBV24-1 and TRBJ1-3; tentatively, D is TRBD1 (6 bases). V was clipped by 2 bases and J by 4 bases, with 17 bases between them. Germline V CDR1 and CDR2: KGHDR, SFDVKD. This CDR3 is 17 amino acids long. The CDR3: CATSDYVGGGSGNTIYF. The CDR3, as DNA: TGTGCCACCAGTGATTACGTAGGGGGGGGCTCGGGAAACACCATATATTTT.

This rearrangement joins TRBV28 to TRBJ2-7, with 8 bases matching TRBD2. The germline gives CDR1 MDHEN, CDR2 SYDVKM. The CDR3 runs 16 residues. With 3 bases clipped from V and 1 base from J, the junction kept 8 bases outside the gene matches. CDR3 bases: TGTGCCAGCAGTTTCGAGCTACGGGAGGGATCCTACGAGCAGTACTTC. It is translated as CASSFELREGSYEQYF.

The V call is TRBV18, the J call TRBJ2-7, with TRBD1 identical over 9 bases. CDR3 length: 15 residues. Looked up from germline, CDR1 is KGHSH and CDR2 is LQKENI. V shed 4 bases and J 6 bases; nucleotides not matched to a gene: 10. The DNA for the CDR3 is TGTGCCAGCTCACTTTATCGGGACAGGGTAATCGAGCAGTACTTC. It yields the protein CASSLYRDRVIEQYF. The full variable domain, in which reference TRBV18 and TRBJ2-7 provide the parts outside the CDR3, is NAGVMQNPRHLVRRRGQEARLRCSPMKGHSHVYWYRQLPEEGLKFMVYLQKENIIDESGMPKERFSAEFPKEGPSILRIQQVVRGDSAAYFCASSLYRDRVIEQYFGPGTRLTVT.

This chain links TRBV6-2 or TRBV6-3 with TRBJ2-1; 8 bases match TRBD2. The CDR3 is 17 residues long. V shed 2 bases and J 3 bases; nucleotides not matched to a gene: 9. Germline-derived CDR1 and CDR2 are MNHEY and SVGEGT. CDR3 nucleotide sequence: TGTGCCAGCAGTTACGCCCCCACTAGCGGAGTCTACAATGAGCAGTTCTTC. Protein: CASSYAPTSGVYNEQFF.

The chain uses TRBV7-3 and TRBJ2-1; 9 nucleotides agree with TRBD2. V was pared by 2 bases and J by 9 bases, with 5 bases of the junction left unmatched. The CDR3 runs 14 residues. Germline loops: CDR1 SGHTA, CDR2 FQGTGA. CDR3 nucleotides: TGTGCCAGCAGCTTAGGGGGACTAGCCAGTGAGCAGTTCTTC. This sequence encodes CASSLGGLASEQFF.

V gene TRBV6-5 combines with J gene TRBJ1-4, with D unresolved. Looked up from germline, CDR1 is MNHEY and CDR2 is SVGAGI. This CDR3 is built from 14 residues. The V end lost 5 bases, the J end lost 2 bases, and 9 bases lay between the germline ends. For the CDR3, the DNA is TGTGCCAGCAGTCGGAGGATGACTAATGAAAAACTGTTTTTT. Amino acids: CASSRRMTNEKLFF.

CDR3 sequence: CASSGEGESSYEQYF. Written as DNA, the CDR3 is TGTGCCAGCAGTGGGGAGGGCGAGAGCTCCTACGAGCAGTACTTC. This sequence joins TRBV28 and TRBJ2-7; 7 bases are a match to TRBD2. The germline V gene encodes CDR1 MDHEN and CDR2 SYDVKM. V lost 5 bases and J lost 0; bases outside the gene matches: 7. The CDR3 is 15 residues long.

About this clone: At one of its ends the junction is not consistent with the germline gene, which may arise from a read error. CDR3 coding DNA: TGTGCCAGCAGCTCGGACCCGACAGAGACGCAGTATTTT. Translated, it gives CASSSDPTETQYF. The genes are TRBV5-4 and TRBJ2-3; D may be TRBD1 (5 bases). From germline, CDR1 is SGHNT and CDR2 YYREEE (reference sequence). CDR3 size: 13 residues.

The rearrangement uses TRBV6-5 and TRBJ1-4; TRBD1 aligns across 7 bases. The CDR3 consists of 13 residues. Germline lookup yields CDR1 MNHEY and CDR2 SVGAGI. The V gene end was trimmed by 8 bases and the J gene end by 4 bases; junction bases not matched to a gene: 4. The DNA of the CDR3 is TGTGCCAGCGCAGGGGGGCTTAATGAAAAACTGTTTTTT. This translates into CASAGGLNEKLFF.

This clone appeared once. The chain combines TRBV5-5 with TRBJ1-2, with D unresolved. Germline lookup yields CDR1 SGHKS and CDR2 YYEKEE (reference sequence). V lost 4 bases and J 2 bases, leaving 15 bases between the germline ends. The CDR3 length is 15 residues. In DNA, the CDR3 is TGTGCCAGCAGCCCGTCCCTATCAGCGAACTATGGCTACACCTTC. Translation: CASSPSLSANYGYTF. Filled out from reference TRBV5-5 and TRBJ1-2, the complete variable domain reads DAGVTQSPTHLIKTRGQQVTLRCSPISGHKSVSWYQQVLGQGPQFIFQYYEKEERGRGNFPDRFSARQFPNYSSELNVNALLLGDSALYLCASSPSLSANYGYTFGSGTRLTVV.

The chain uses TRBV2 and TRBJ2-5; TRBD1 is a possible D gene (5 bases). This CDR3 spans 14 amino acids. Trimming cost V 3 bases and J 5 bases, with 13 bases left between them. Germline CDR1 reads SNHLY; CDR2 reads FYNNEI. The CDR3 nucleotides are TGTGCCAGCAGTGAGCGGACAAGAAGGGAGACCCAGTACTTC. As protein: CASSERTRRETQYF.

This clone was counted a single time. This chain links TRBV7-2 with TRBJ2-1, with 8 bases identical to TRBD1. V gave up 5 bases and J gave up 2 bases; unmatched junction bases: 8. The CDR3 has 16 amino acids. Per germline, CDR1 SGHTA and CDR2 FQGNSA. The CDR3: CASSGAPGQAYNEQFF. The DNA of the CDR3 is TGTGCCAGCAGCGGGGCTCCGGGACAGGCCTACAATGAGCAGTTCTTC.

This chain joins TRBV12-5 and TRBJ2-5; 12 bases align to TRBD1. This CDR3 has 14 amino acids. Germline-derived CDR1 and CDR2 are LGHNT and FRNRAP. V was pared by 5 bases and J by 4 bases, with 2 bases of the junction left unmatched. CDR3 coding DNA: TGTGCTAGTGGTCGGGACAGGGGGCCAGAGACCCAGTACTTC. Protein sequence: CASGRDRGPETQYF. Full variable domain (missing parts from reference TRBV12-5 and TRBJ2-5): DARVTQTPRHKVTEMGQEVTMRCQPILGHNTVFWYRQTMMQGLELLAYFRNRAPLDDSGMPKDRFSAEMPDATLATLKIQPSEPRDSAVYFCASGRDRGPETQYFGPGTRLLVL.

The chain recombines TRBV10-2 with TRBJ1-1; perhaps TRBD1 as D (6 bases). V was cut by 3 bases and J by 5 bases, with 16 bases left in between. This CDR3 has 15 residues. CDR1 and CDR2 from the germline V gene are WSHSY and SAAADI. The CDR3 coding sequence is TGCGCCAGCAGTGACCCTAGCGGGGGGCGAACTGAAGCTTTCTTT. This codes for CASSDPSGGRTEAFF.

The genes are TRBV10-2 and TRBJ2-1; 10 positions agree with TRBD2. Germline V lookup: CDR1 WSHSY, CDR2 SAAADI. J was trimmed by 8 bases and V by 6 bases; bases with no gene match: 4. The CDR3 covers 13 residues. The CDR3 DNA is TGCGCCAGCAGAGCGGGGGGGCGGGATGAGCAGTTCTTC. This encodes CASRAGGRDEQFF.

The chain employs TRBV15 and TRBJ2-7; 7 bases align to TRBD2. Germline V gene data show CDR1 as LNHNV and CDR2 as YYDKDF (reference sequence). The CDR3 runs to 18 residues. Trimming cost V 2 bases and J 6 bases; bases outside gene matches: 19. The CDR3 spells CATSRTLLAAGPTSEQYF. Here the CDR3 DNA reads TGTGCCACCAGCAGAACCCTTCTAGCAGCGGGACCCACCTCCGAGCAGTACTTC. Variable domain in full (rest from reference TRBV15 and TRBJ2-7): DAMVIQNPRYQVTQFGKPVTLSCSQTLNHNVMYWYQQKSSQAPKLLFHYYDKDFNNEADTPDNFQSRRPNTSFCFLDIRSPGLGDTAMYLCATSRTLLAAGPTSEQYFGPGTRLTVT.